Listed below are T cell receptor beta chains from one sample, sequenced in a study of PD-L1 blockade in urothelial cancer. Sequencing was performed with immunoSEQ multiplex PCR; in TCRdb, only in-frame clones are kept and a portion is missing. The sample includes roughly 39,000 clones, about 89% of them seen just once. Sequencing was performed on PBMCs, taken around atezolizumab (anti-PD-L1) treatment. The receptor source for this set is a man aged 60-69 years with urothelial cancer. Both conserved end residues are part of each CDR3. Each record gives: CDR3 protein, CDR3 DNA, V gene, D gene, clone size, J gene, CDR3 length. The D gene is left open where the match is weak. Some rows have no size entry. The others give once, few or many, or a class for an expanded clone.

CDR3aa: CASTKTGTGVETQYF
CDR3nt: TGTGCCAGCACCAAAACCGGGACAGGGGTAGAGACCCAGTACTTC
v_gene: TRBV6-6
d_gene: TRBD1
abundance: NA
j_gene: TRBJ2-5
len: 15

CDR3aa: CASSFSGSPLHF
CDR3nt: TGTGCCAGCAGCTTTTCAGGGTCACCCCTCCACTTT
v_gene: TRBV11-3
d_gene: NA
abundance: once
j_gene: TRBJ1-6
len: 12

CDR3aa: CASVTGAVPYGYTF
CDR3nt: TGTGCCTCAGTGACAGGGGCAGTTCCCTATGGCTACACCTTC
v_gene: TRBV10-3
d_gene: TRBD1
abundance: NA
j_gene: TRBJ1-2
len: 14

CDR3aa: CASSLTTGAKNIQYF
CDR3nt: TGTGCCAGCAGCCTAACGACAGGAGCCAAAAACATTCAGTACTTC
v_gene: TRBV7-2
d_gene: NA
abundance: NA
j_gene: TRBJ2-4
len: 15

CDR3aa: CASSHTGFNQPQHF
CDR3nt: TGTGCCAGCAGTCATACAGGGTTTAATCAGCCCCAGCATTTT
v_gene: TRBV27
d_gene: NA
abundance: NA
j_gene: TRBJ1-5
len: 14

CDR3aa: CASSLEVTAFYGYTF
CDR3nt: TGTGCCAGCAGTCTAGAGGTCACGGCCTTCTATGGCTACACCTTC
v_gene: TRBV6-1
d_gene: NA
abundance: few
j_gene: TRBJ1-2
len: 15

CDR3aa: CASSTQDGEQYF
CDR3nt: TGTGCCAGCAGCACACAGGACGGCGAGCAGTACTTC
v_gene: TRBV7-9
d_gene: NA
abundance: NA
j_gene: TRBJ2-7
len: 12

CDR3aa: CASSPLGLDTGELFF
CDR3nt: TGTGCCAGCTCACCCCTGGGGCTGGACACCGGGGAGCTGTTTTTT
v_gene: TRBV18
d_gene: NA
abundance: NA
j_gene: TRBJ2-2
len: 15

CDR3aa: CASKKGTFDSGANVLTF
CDR3nt: TGTGCCAGCAAAAAAGGGACATTCGACTCTGGGGCCAACGTCCTGACTTTC
v_gene: TRBV7-2
d_gene: NA
abundance: NA
j_gene: TRBJ2-6
len: 17

CDR3aa: CASSLDQGGFQYF
CDR3nt: TGTGCCAGCAGCTTAGACCAGGGAGGGTTTCAGTACTTC
v_gene: TRBV7-9
d_gene: TRBD2
abundance: NA
j_gene: TRBJ2-4
len: 13

CDR3aa: CASSFNPGTRMTGELFF
CDR3nt: TGTGCCAGCAGCTTCAACCCCGGGACACGGATGACCGGGGAGCTGTTTTTT
v_gene: TRBV11-3
d_gene: NA
abundance: NA
j_gene: TRBJ2-2
len: 17

CDR3aa: CASAREAGELFF
CDR3nt: TGTGCCTCGGCGAGGGAGGCCGGGGAGCTGTTTTTT
v_gene: TRBV7-7
d_gene: NA
abundance: few
j_gene: TRBJ2-2
len: 12

CDR3aa: CASSEPFSEQYF
CDR3nt: TGTGCCAGCTCCGAGCCTTTCTCCGAGCAGTACTTC
v_gene: TRBV18
d_gene: NA
abundance: NA
j_gene: TRBJ2-7
len: 12

CDR3aa: CASSLDSSYEQYF
CDR3nt: TGTGCCAGCAGCTTGGACAGCTCCTACGAGCAGTACTTC
v_gene: TRBV4-2
d_gene: NA
abundance: NA
j_gene: TRBJ2-7
len: 13

CDR3aa: CASTSGSVDTQYF
CDR3nt: TGTGCCAGCACGAGCGGGAGCGTGGATACGCAGTATTTT
v_gene: TRBV6-5
d_gene: TRBD2
abundance: NA
j_gene: TRBJ2-3
len: 13

CDR3aa: CASSGTTETQYF
CDR3nt: TGCGCCAGCAGCGGGACTACGGAGACCCAGTACTTC
v_gene: TRBV5-1
d_gene: TRBD2
abundance: NA
j_gene: TRBJ2-5
len: 12

CDR3aa: CASSPGTGGAGYGYTF
CDR3nt: TGTGCCAGCAGCCCGGGGACAGGGGGCGCTGGCTATGGCTACACCTTC
v_gene: TRBV5-4
d_gene: TRBD1
abundance: NA
j_gene: TRBJ1-2
len: 16

CDR3aa: CASSLGQTYEQYF
CDR3nt: TGTGCCAGCAGTCTGGGACAGACCTACGAGCAGTACTTC
v_gene: TRBV2
d_gene: TRBD1
abundance: few
j_gene: TRBJ2-7
len: 13

CDR3aa: CASSLSPDTGYGYTF
CDR3nt: TGTGCCAGCAGCTTGTCTCCAGATACAGGCTATGGCTACACCTTC
v_gene: TRBV5-5
d_gene: NA
abundance: NA
j_gene: TRBJ1-2
len: 15

CDR3aa: CASAQGYTEAFF
CDR3nt: TGTGCCAGCGCGCAGGGCTACACTGAAGCTTTCTTT
v_gene: TRBV6-5
d_gene: NA
abundance: NA
j_gene: TRBJ1-1
len: 12

CDR3aa: CASSSRDGYNEQFF
CDR3nt: TGTGCCAGCAGCTCGCGGGACGGATACAATGAGCAGTTCTTC
v_gene: TRBV5-4
d_gene: NA
abundance: NA
j_gene: TRBJ2-1
len: 14

CDR3aa: CASSSAGRSSYEQYF
CDR3nt: TGTGCCAGCAGCTCAGCGGGCCGAAGCTCCTACGAGCAGTACTTC
v_gene: TRBV7-8
d_gene: NA
abundance: NA
j_gene: TRBJ2-7
len: 15

CDR3aa: CASRLPWGGDSYEQYF
CDR3nt: TGTGCCAGCAGATTACCTTGGGGCGGAGATAGTTACGAGCAGTACTTC
v_gene: TRBV5-8
d_gene: NA
abundance: NA
j_gene: TRBJ2-7
len: 16

CDR3aa: CASSQDTGANEQYF
CDR3nt: TGCGCCAGCAGCCAAGATACAGGGGCTAACGAGCAGTACTTC
v_gene: TRBV4-3
d_gene: TRBD1
abundance: NA
j_gene: TRBJ2-7
len: 14

CDR3aa: CASSAGGDGETQYF
CDR3nt: TGTGCCAGCAGTGCCGGGGGGGACGGGGAGACCCAGTACTTC
v_gene: TRBV6-4
d_gene: TRBD2
abundance: NA
j_gene: TRBJ2-5
len: 14

CDR3aa: CASSLERDRSYEQYF
CDR3nt: TGCGCCAGCAGCCTCGAGCGGGATAGGAGCTACGAGCAGTACTTC
v_gene: TRBV4-1
d_gene: TRBD2
abundance: NA
j_gene: TRBJ2-7
len: 15

CDR3aa: CASRRGTVQYF
CDR3nt: TGTGCCAGCCGACGGGGGACGGTGCAGTACTTC
v_gene: TRBV2
d_gene: NA
abundance: NA
j_gene: TRBJ2-7
len: 11

CDR3aa: CASSSSSGSGNEQYF
CDR3nt: TGTGCCAGCTCATCGTCTAGCGGGAGCGGCAACGAGCAGTACTTC
v_gene: TRBV18
d_gene: TRBD2
abundance: NA
j_gene: TRBJ2-7
len: 15

CDR3aa: CASSDGGGTQETQYF
CDR3nt: TGTGCCAGCAGTGATGGCGGGGGGACTCAAGAGACCCAGTACTTC
v_gene: TRBV6-1
d_gene: TRBD2
abundance: medium-sized
j_gene: TRBJ2-5
len: 15

CDR3aa: CASSRGNSRAETQYF
CDR3nt: TGTGCCAGCTCGCGGGGGAATAGTCGCGCCGAGACCCAGTACTTC
v_gene: TRBV7-2
d_gene: TRBD2
abundance: NA
j_gene: TRBJ2-5
len: 15

CDR3aa: CASSPGRLSYEQYF
CDR3nt: TGTGCCAGCAGTCCGGGAAGATTGAGTTACGAGCAGTACTTC
v_gene: TRBV27
d_gene: NA
abundance: NA
j_gene: TRBJ2-7
len: 14

CDR3aa: CASSPGQHYNSPLHF
CDR3nt: TGCGCCAGCAGCCCTGGGCAGCACTATAATTCACCCCTCCACTTT
v_gene: TRBV5-1
d_gene: NA
abundance: NA
j_gene: TRBJ1-6
len: 15

CDR3aa: CASSDSNQPQHF
CDR3nt: TGTGCCAGCAGTGACTCCAATCAGCCCCAGCATTTT
v_gene: TRBV2
d_gene: NA
abundance: NA
j_gene: TRBJ1-5
len: 12

CDR3aa: CASSTRQKPYEQYF
CDR3nt: TGTGCCAGCAGTACCCGACAGAAACCCTACGAGCAGTACTTC
v_gene: TRBV6-1
d_gene: NA
abundance: NA
j_gene: TRBJ2-7
len: 14

CDR3aa: CASSLAGTGSGNTIYF
CDR3nt: TGTGCCAGCAGCTTAGCGGGGACAGGCTCTGGAAACACCATATATTTT
v_gene: TRBV7-6
d_gene: TRBD1
abundance: NA
j_gene: TRBJ1-3
len: 16

CDR3aa: CASSEWRDQETQYF
CDR3nt: TGTGCCAGCAGTGAATGGAGGGACCAAGAGACCCAGTACTTC
v_gene: TRBV25-1
d_gene: NA
abundance: once
j_gene: TRBJ2-5
len: 14

CDR3aa: CAIREGLGETQYF
CDR3nt: TGTGCCATCAGGGAGGGACTAGGGGAGACCCAGTACTTC
v_gene: TRBV10-3
d_gene: TRBD2
abundance: once
j_gene: TRBJ2-5
len: 13